This TCR beta chain was sequenced for a study of technical replicates of blood from several donors. The table came from immunoSEQ multiplex PCR; TCRdb's copy has only in-frame clones and leaves some out. Among about 74,000 clones listed, approximately 95% were seen once. This clone was found once. The germline gives CDR1 SGHVS, CDR2 FQNEAQ. The CDR3 runs 14 residues. J gave up 6 bases and V 3 bases, and 5 bases lay outside the gene matches. This TCR was recovered from a human donor in good health. The V call is TRBV7-8, the J call TRBJ1-2, with TRBD1 matching 9 bases. The sample taken for sequencing was T cells isolated from PBMCs. CDR3 coding DNA: TGTGCCAGCAGCTTTGGCCGGGACAGGGATGGCTACACCTTC. It translates to CASSFGRDRDGYTF.